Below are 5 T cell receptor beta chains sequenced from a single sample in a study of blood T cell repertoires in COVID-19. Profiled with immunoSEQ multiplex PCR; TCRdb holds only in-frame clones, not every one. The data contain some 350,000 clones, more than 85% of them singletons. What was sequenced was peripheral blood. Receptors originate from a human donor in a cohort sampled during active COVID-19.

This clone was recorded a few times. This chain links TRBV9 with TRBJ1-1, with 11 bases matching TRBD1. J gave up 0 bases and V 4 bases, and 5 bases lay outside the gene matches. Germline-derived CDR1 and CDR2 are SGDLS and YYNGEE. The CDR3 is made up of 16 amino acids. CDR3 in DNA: TGTGCCAGCAGCCCTGGACAGGGGGCTATGAACACTGAAGCTTTCTTT. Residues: CASSPGQGAMNTEAFF.

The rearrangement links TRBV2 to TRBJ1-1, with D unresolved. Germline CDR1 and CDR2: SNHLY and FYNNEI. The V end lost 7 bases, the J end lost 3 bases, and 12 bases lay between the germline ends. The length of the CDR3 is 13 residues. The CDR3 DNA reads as TGTGCCAGCATTTCAGGCCCGGACACTGAAGCTTTCTTT. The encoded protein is CASISGPDTEAFF.

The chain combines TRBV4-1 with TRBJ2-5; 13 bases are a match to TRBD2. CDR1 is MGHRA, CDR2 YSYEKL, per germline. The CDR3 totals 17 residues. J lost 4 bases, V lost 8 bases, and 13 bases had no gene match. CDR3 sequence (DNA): TGCGCCAGCGGCACCGGACTAGCGGGAGTAAGCGGAGAGACCCAGTACTTC. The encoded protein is CASGTGLAGVSGETQYF.

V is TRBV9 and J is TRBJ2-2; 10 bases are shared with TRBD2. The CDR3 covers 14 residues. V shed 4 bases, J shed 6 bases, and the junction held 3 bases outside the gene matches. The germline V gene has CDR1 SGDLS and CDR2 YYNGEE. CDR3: CASSSGTSAGELFF. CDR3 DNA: TGTGCCAGCAGCTCCGGGACTAGCGCCGGGGAGCTGTTTTTT.

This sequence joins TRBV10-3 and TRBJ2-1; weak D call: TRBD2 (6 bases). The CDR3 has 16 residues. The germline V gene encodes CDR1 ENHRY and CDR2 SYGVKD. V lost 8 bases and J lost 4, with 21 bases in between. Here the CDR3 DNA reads TGTGCCATCGGGGGAAGTAGCGGCACGAAGTACAATGAGCAGTTCTTC. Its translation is CAIGGSSGTKYNEQFF.